Following are 15 T cell receptor beta chains from one sample sequenced in a study of CD8+ T cells in alopecia areata. As the sequencing template, cDNA was produced by extracting RNA and reverse transcribing it. This table comes from immunoSEQ multiplex PCR, and its TCRdb copy is limited to in-frame clones, with some not included. The sample includes about 130,000 clones, approximately 58% of them seen just once. This specimen was CD4+ T cells sorted from blood, taken at week 0. The receptors here all came from a human donor with alopecia areata.

The chain links TRBV11-1 to TRBJ2-1; no reliable D call. This CDR3 comprises 11 residues. In germline, CDR1 is SGHAT, CDR2 FQDESV (reference sequence). The V end lost 5 bases, the J end lost 7 bases, and 6 bases lay between the germline ends. CDR3 nucleotides: TGTGCCAGCAGCCACGGAAATGAGCAGTTCTTC. Translated, it gives CASSHGNEQFF.

This sequence joins TRBV5-1 and TRBJ1-4; D ambiguous. V lost 0 bases, J lost 0 bases, and 6 bases lay in between. CDR3 length: 15 amino acids. In germline, CDR1 is SGHRS, CDR2 YFSETQ. CDR3 in DNA: TGCGCCAGCAGCTTGGACGGTGCAACTAATGAAAAACTGTTTTTT. Protein: CASSLDGATNEKLFF.

V and J are TRBV5-1 and TRBJ2-2; perhaps TRBD2 as D (6 bases). From germline, CDR1 is SGHRS and CDR2 YFSETQ. The ends were cut back, 2 bases at V and 5 bases at J, with 16 bases in the middle. The CDR3 consists of 16 residues. Here the CDR3 reads CASSLFPHGRTGELFF. CDR3 nucleotide sequence: TGCGCCAGCAGCTTATTCCCCCATGGGAGGACCGGGGAGCTGTTTTTT.

As regards this clone: Other DNA variants within this sample encode the same CDR3. This sequence joins TRBV27 and TRBJ1-6, with D unclear. The germline gives CDR1 MNHEY, CDR2 SMNVEV (reference sequence). V gave up 0 bases and J gave up 6 bases, with 3 bases separating them. CDR3 length: 13 residues. The CDR3 reads CASSLSGNSPLHF. The CDR3 DNA reads as TGTGCCAGCAGTTTATCTGGTAATTCACCCCTCCACTTT.

V gene TRBV15 combines with J gene TRBJ1-4, with D unresolved. The CDR3 contains 15 residues. Germline CDR1 is LNHNV and CDR2 is YYDKDF (reference sequence). The V end was cut by 0 bases, the J end by 8 bases, with 13 bases between. CDR3 sequence: CATSRDFPAPEKLFF. Here the CDR3 DNA reads TGTGCCACCAGCAGAGATTTCCCAGCCCCGGAAAAACTGTTTTTT. The variable domain in full, completed from reference TRBV15 and TRBJ1-4, reads DAMVIQNPRYQVTQFGKPVTLSCSQTLNHNVMYWYQQKSSQAPKLLFHYYDKDFNNEADTPDNFQSRRPNTSFCFLDIRSPGLGDTAMYLCATSRDFPAPEKLFFGSGTQLSVL.

This clone was observed a few times. V usage is TRBV5-1 and J usage is TRBJ2-3, with D possibly being TRBD2 (6 bases). Germline V gene lookup returns CDR1 SGHRS and CDR2 YFSETQ. V was clipped by 4 bases and J by 1 base, with 10 bases between them. This CDR3 has 14 amino acids. CDR3 bases: TGCGCCAGCAGCATATCGGGGGGCACAGATACGCAGTATTTT. This translates into CASSISGGTDTQYF.

This clone has just a few counts. V gene TRBV4-3 combines with J gene TRBJ2-3; the match to TRBD2 covers 11 bases. Trimming removed 6 bases from V and 3 bases from J; junction bases left unmatched: 14. There are 18 residues in the CDR3. Looked up from germline, CDR1 is LGHNA and CDR2 is YSLEER. The CDR3 DNA is TGCGCCAGCAGTCAAAATCCCCCCTTAGCGGGGGGGACAGATACGCAGTATTTT. This encodes CASSQNPPLAGGTDTQYF.

The V gene is TRBV15, the J gene TRBJ1-1; possibly TRBD1 for D (5 bases). V shed 2 bases and J shed 8 bases, with 18 bases lying between them. In germline, CDR1 is LNHNV, CDR2 YYDKDF (reference sequence). The CDR3 spans 15 residues. The DNA of the CDR3 is TGTGCCACCAGCAGATCCGGGGCCGGCGCCCTCGAAGCTTTCTTT. It is translated as CATSRSGAGALEAFF.

In its sample, this clone was seen a few times. CDR3 protein: CASSLPSGAYNEQFF. Here the CDR3 DNA reads TGCGCCAGCAGCTTGCCTAGCGGGGCCTACAATGAGCAGTTCTTC. The chain couples TRBV5-1 to TRBJ2-1; 9 positions match TRBD2. V shed 1 base, J shed 2 bases, and the junction held 1 base outside the gene matches. The CDR3 sequence is 15 residues long. CDR1 and CDR2 from the germline V gene are SGHRS and YFSETQ.

This clone was counted a few times. The V call is TRBV5-6, the J call TRBJ1-1; maybe TRBD1 (5 bases). CDR3 size: 13 residues. CDR1 SGHDT and CDR2 YYEEEE come from the germline V gene. Trimming pared 5 bases from V and 1 base from J, leaving 9 bases between. For the CDR3, the DNA is TGTGCCAGCAGATGGGGGACGAACACTGAAGCTTTCTTT. Protein sequence: CASRWGTNTEAFF.

This clone was seen only a few times. The chain couples TRBV7-2 to TRBJ1-4; D call uncertain. The V and J ends lost 1 base and 7 bases respectively, with 10 bases between them. CDR1 is SGHTA and CDR2 is FQGNSA in the germline V gene. The CDR3 consists of 14 residues. The CDR3 bases are TGTGCCAGCAGCTTAGAAGGTAGTCGTGAAAAACTGTTTTTT. It specifies CASSLEGSREKLFF.

The chain is built from TRBV10-3 and TRBJ1-2; TRBD1 might be the D (6 bases). Germline V gene data show CDR1 as ENHRY and CDR2 as SYGVKD. The length of the CDR3 is 13 residues. V shed 7 bases and J shed 4 bases, with 13 bases lying between them. This chain's CDR3 is CAITGEASYGYTF. CDR3 bases: TGTGCCATCACAGGGGAGGCGAGCTATGGCTACACCTTC.

The V gene is TRBV29-1, the J gene TRBJ1-2; a possible D gene is TRBD1 (5 bases). V shed 4 bases and J shed 4 bases, with 10 bases lying between them. This CDR3 is 12 amino acids long. Germline loops: CDR1 SQVTM, CDR2 ANQGSEA. CDR3 residues: CSVVAGAYGYTF. CDR3 bases: TGCAGCGTTGTGGCCGGGGCCTATGGCTACACCTTC.

The table lists this clone with a few counts. Other DNA sequences in this sample translate to the same CDR3. The V gene is TRBV5-1, the J gene TRBJ1-1; D unresolved. The CDR3 contains 13 residues. Trimming left V 0 bases short and J 7 bases short, with 10 bases between. Germline V gene data show CDR1 as SGHRS and CDR2 as YFSETQ. The CDR3 bases are TGCGCCAGCAGCTTGGCAGGACGGAGTGAAGCTTTCTTT. Translation: CASSLAGRSEAFF. Based on the CDR3 plus reference TRBV5-1 and TRBJ1-1, the full variable domain is KAGVTQTPRYLIKTRGQQVTLSCSPISGHRSVSWYQQTPGQGLQFLFEYFSETQRNKGNFPGRFSGRQFSNSRSEMNVSTLELGDSALYLCASSLAGRSEAFFGQGTRLTVV.

The V gene is TRBV29-1, the J gene TRBJ2-7; D remains ambiguous. The CDR3 spans 11 residues. CDR1 and CDR2 (germline): SQVTM, ANQGSEA. V shed 4 bases and J shed 5 bases, with 9 bases lying between them. The chain's CDR3 is CSVARSDEQYF. The CDR3 DNA reads as TGCAGCGTTGCCAGGTCCGACGAGCAGTACTTC.